The rows below give T cell receptor beta chains drawn from one sample of a study of shared clonotypes between healthy human individuals. Method: immunoSEQ multiplex PCR; TCRdb's copy keeps in-frame clones and lacks some. The sample yields just over 2,000,000 clones, less than 95% seen once. The material sequenced was naive CD8+ T cells sorted from blood. The source is a young man in good health. The CDR3 runs from the conserved cysteine through the conserved F or W. A D gene is named only where the DNA matches it firmly. Not every row has a clone size; where given, it reads once, few, many or a size class.

clone_size | j_call | d_call | v_call | cdr3_aa | cdr3_nt
. | TRBJ1-1 | . | TRBV6-5 | CASSYSQNTEAFF | TGTGCCAGCAGTTACTCACAGAACACTGAAGCTTTCTTT
. | TRBJ1-1 | . | TRBV6-6 | CASSLGLNTEAFF | TGTGCCAGCAGTTTGGGGTTGAACACTGAAGCTTTCTTT
. | TRBJ1-1 | . | TRBV12-5 | CASGLIPDGQNTEAFF | TGTGCTAGTGGTTTGATTCCGGACGGCCAGAACACTGAAGCTTTCTTT
. | TRBJ1-4 | . | TRBV7-8 | CASGRINEKLFF | TGTGCCAGCGGCCGGATTAATGAAAAACTGTTTTTT
. | TRBJ1-1 | TRBD1 | TRBV13 | CASSQDRGLTEAFF | TGTGCCAGCAGCCAGGACAGGGGTTTAACTGAAGCTTTCTTT
. | TRBJ2-1 | TRBD1 | TRBV30 | CAWSVPRQGRNEQFF | TGTGCCTGGAGTGTCCCCCGACAGGGTAGGAATGAGCAGTTCTTC
. | TRBJ1-1 | . | TRBV28 | CASRPGLSEGTEAFF | TGTGCCAGCAGACCGGGGCTTTCTGAAGGAACTGAAGCTTTCTTT
. | TRBJ2-7 | . | TRBV7-9 | CASRSPGSLYEQYF | TGTGCCAGCAGGTCCCCAGGATCACTTTACGAGCAGTACTTC
. | TRBJ1-4 | TRBD1 | TRBV7-9 | CASSLSTGGNEKLFF | TGTGCCAGCAGCCTCTCGACAGGGGGCAATGAAAAACTGTTTTTT
. | TRBJ1-3 | . | TRBV14 | CASSQKGGIPTGNTIYF | TGTGCCAGCAGCCAAAAGGGGGGGATCCCAACTGGAAACACCATATATTTT
. | TRBJ2-7 | . | TRBV19 | CASSILQGFSYEQYF | TGTGCCAGTAGTATTCTCCAGGGATTCTCCTACGAGCAGTACTTC
few | TRBJ1-6 | . | TRBV6-1 | CASSALTDSYNSPLHF | TGTGCCAGCAGTGCCCTGACAGACTCCTATAATTCACCCCTCCACTTT
. | TRBJ2-3 | . | TRBV7-9 | CASSSGQTDTQYF | TGTGCCAGCAGCTCAGGACAGACAGATACGCAGTATTTT
. | TRBJ1-1 | . | TRBV5-1 | CASSLDFQGGTEAFF | TGCGCCAGCAGCTTGGATTTCCAGGGTGGAACTGAAGCTTTCTTT
. | TRBJ1-3 | . | TRBV6-5 | CASSYSLGGERTIYF | TGTGCCAGCAGTTACTCCCTTGGGGGGGAAAGGACCATATATTTT
. | TRBJ2-3 | . | TRBV30 | CAWSVMGTYTQYF | TGTGCCTGGAGTGTAATGGGGACGTATACGCAGTATTTT
. | TRBJ1-1 | . | TRBV7-9 | CASSPGGNTEAFF | TGTGCCAGCAGCCCGGGGGGGAACACTGAAGCTTTCTTT
. | TRBJ2-1 | . | TRBV12-5 | CASGLVAPTVGTEQFF | TGTGCTAGTGGTTTGGTGGCCCCTACCGTGGGAACCGAGCAGTTCTTC
. | TRBJ2-2 | . | TRBV6-5 | CASSYSTGGVGELFF | TGTGCCAGCAGTTACTCAACAGGGGGGGTTGGTGAGCTGTTTTTT
. | TRBJ2-7 | . | TRBV6-5 | CASISGGEQYF | TGTGCCAGCATTAGCGGTGGCGAGCAGTACTTC
. | TRBJ1-2 | . | TRBV27 | CASSLGQNYGYTF | TGTGCCAGCAGTTTGGGCCAGAACTATGGCTACACCTTC
. | TRBJ1-6 | . | TRBV7-9 | CASSLSAVQNSPLHF | TGTGCCAGCAGCTTATCGGCAGTACAAAATTCACCCCTCCACTTT
. | TRBJ2-1 | . | TRBV6-6 | CASSYSGVVEQFF | TGTGCCAGCAGTTACTCGGGTGTTGTTGAGCAGTTCTTC
. | TRBJ1-5 | . | TRBV21-1 | CASSKDGADSNQPQHF | TGTGCCAGCAGCAAAGATGGGGCCGATAGCAATCAGCCCCAGCATTTT
. | TRBJ2-7 | . | TRBV7-9 | CASSLFADPYEQYF | TGTGCCAGCAGCTTATTCGCGGACCCCTACGAGCAGTACTTC
. | TRBJ2-6 | TRBD1 | TRBV25-1 | CASSDPGGGYSGANVLTF | TGTGCCAGCAGTGATCCAGGGGGTGGTTACTCTGGGGCCAACGTCCTGACTTTC
. | TRBJ2-7 | . | TRBV6-5 | CASSYSPPYEQYF | TGTGCCAGCAGTTACTCACCCCCCTACGAGCAGTACTTC
. | TRBJ2-3 | TRBD1 | TRBV27 | CASSFSGGLFREDTQYF | TGTGCCAGCAGTTTCTCAGGGGGCCTCTTCCGAGAAGATACGCAGTATTTT
. | TRBJ2-5 | . | TRBV6-5 | CASSYSASEQETQYF | TGTGCCAGCAGTTACTCTGCTAGCGAGCAAGAGACCCAGTACTTC
. | TRBJ2-3 | . | TRBV27 | CASRTTRTDTQYF | TGTGCCAGCAGGACGACTAGGACAGATACGCAGTATTTT
. | TRBJ2-7 | TRBD2 | TRBV7-9 | CASSLEGRVDSYEQYF | TGTGCCAGCAGCTTAGAGGGGAGGGTAGATTCCTACGAGCAGTACTTC
. | TRBJ1-1 | . | TRBV9 | CASSESRGFTEAFF | TGTGCCAGCAGCGAAAGTAGGGGCTTCACTGAAGCTTTCTTT
. | TRBJ1-5 | . | TRBV27 | CASSLNSFNQPQHF | TGTGCCAGCAGTTTAAACAGTTTCAATCAGCCCCAGCATTTT
. | TRBJ1-1 | . | TRBV7-6 | CASSSYPREGNTEAFF | TGTGCCAGCAGCTCCTATCCCAGGGAGGGGAACACTGAAGCTTTCTTT
. | TRBJ2-5 | . | TRBV5-1 | CASSFFGGGGTQYF | TGCGCCAGCAGCTTCTTCGGGGGAGGCGGGACCCAGTACTTC
. | TRBJ2-1 | TRBD2 | TRBV5-1 | CASSLRTSGESYNEQFF | TGCGCCAGCAGCTTGAGGACTAGCGGGGAGTCCTACAATGAGCAGTTCTTC